This T cell receptor beta chain originates from a study of shared clonotypes between healthy human individuals. This clone was picked up one time. Its antigen is not identified. Study-wide points: Enrolling few donors narrowed the genetic and exposure-history diversity that was represented.

V lost 5 bases to trimming and J lost 8 bases; unmatched junction nucleotides: 7. Germline CDR1 is MDHEN and CDR2 is SYDVKM. There are 14 residues in the CDR3. Only in-frame clones appear in the TCRdb table, and some are missing; sequencing was by immunoSEQ multiplex PCR. The sample lists about 600,000 clones, about 98% occurring once. CD45RO-negative, CCR7-selected cells formed the naive CD8 fraction, which excluded terminally differentiated effector memory CD45RA+ cells. This sequence joins TRBV28 and TRBJ1-5; 9 positions match TRBD1. The receptor was derived from a man aged 30-40 years in good health. The sequenced material came from naive CD8+ T cells sorted from blood. This CDR3 reads CASSRGTGIEPQHF. CDR3 sequence (DNA): TGTGCCAGCAGTCGCGGGACAGGGATTGAGCCCCAGCATTTT.